Following are 32 T cell receptor beta chains from one sample sequenced in a study of shared clonotypes between healthy human individuals. Using immunoSEQ multiplex PCR, the repertoire was profiled, and TCRdb retains in-frame clones only, with some absent. Of 2,500,000 or so clones listed, under 95% are singletons. The source material was naive CD4+ T cells from PBMCs. As to subset: CD45RA+ positively selected. Source of these receptors: a man between 18 and 35 years old in good health. Some clones in this sample may be carry-over from other donors' samples.

The chain is built from TRBV27 and TRBJ2-6; D may be TRBD2 (7 bases). The V end lost 8 bases, the J end lost 0 bases, and 26 bases lay between the germline ends. The germline V gene encodes CDR1 MNHEY and CDR2 SMNVEV (reference sequence). There are 20 residues in the CDR3. CDR3 amino acids: CASGGFGGGSVISGANVLTF. In DNA form, the CDR3 reads TGTGCCAGCGGGGGCTTCGGCGGGGGAAGTGTAATCTCTGGGGCCAACGTCCTGACTTTC.

V usage is TRBV5-1 and J usage is TRBJ2-3; 9 positions match TRBD1. The CDR3 covers 14 residues. V was clipped by 6 bases and J by 3 bases; unmatched bases: 5. CDR1 SGHRS and CDR2 YFSETQ come from the germline V gene. CDR3 sequence (DNA): TGCGCCAGCACACAGGGGGCGCAAACAGATACGCAGTATTTT. The encoded protein is CASTQGAQTDTQYF.

Details on this clone: Other nucleotide sequences in the sample specify the same CDR3. The chain combines TRBV6-6 with TRBJ2-5; D remains ambiguous. The ends were cut back, 2 bases at V and 4 bases at J, with 2 bases in the middle. Germline V gene lookup returns CDR1 MNHNY and CDR2 SVGAGI (reference sequence). This CDR3 comprises 11 residues. CDR3 sequence reads: CASSYRETQYF. CDR3 sequence (DNA): TGTGCCAGCAGTTACAGAGAGACCCAGTACTTC.

This chain connects TRBV27 to TRBJ1-1, with a tentative D call TRBD1 (6 bases). Germline loops: CDR1 MNHEY, CDR2 SMNVEV (reference sequence). The V end was cut by 2 bases, the J end by 0 bases, with 13 bases between. The CDR3 consists of 16 residues. The CDR3 loop reads CASSLHGGLLNTEAFF. Written as DNA, the CDR3 is TGTGCCAGCAGTTTACACGGGGGGCTCTTGAACACTGAAGCTTTCTTT.

In its sample, this clone was seen once. The chain employs TRBV7-3 and TRBJ1-1, with no clear D. Trimming took 4 bases from V and 0 from J, leaving 12 bases between them. The CDR3 has 15 amino acids. Germline values: CDR1 SGHTA, CDR2 FQGTGA. The CDR3: CASSSRRSMNTEAFF. As DNA, the CDR3 is TGTGCCAGCAGCTCCCGACGGTCGATGAACACTGAAGCTTTCTTT.

This clone occurred once. The V and J genes are TRBV9 and TRBJ2-1; 7 positions agree with TRBD2. CDR3 length: 17 amino acids. Germline trimming cut 3 bases from V and 3 bases from J; bases unmatched to any gene: 12. In germline, CDR1 is SGDLS, CDR2 YYNGEE. Here the CDR3 DNA reads TGTGCCAGCAGCGCCCGAGGTCGGCCTAGCGGCTACAATGAGCAGTTCTTC. This gives the protein CASSARGRPSGYNEQFF.

This clone was seen a handful of times. V gene TRBV19 combines with J gene TRBJ2-1, with 9 bases matching TRBD2. CDR1 LNHDA and CDR2 SQIVND come from the germline V gene (reference sequence). J gave up 8 bases and V 3 bases, and 14 bases lay outside the gene matches. The CDR3 is made up of 17 amino acids. The CDR3, as DNA: TGTGCCAGTAGTATGGAGCGGGGGGCGGGAGCACGGGATGAGCAGTTCTTC. This translates into CASSMERGAGARDEQFF.

The sample holds one count of this clone. The V and J genes are TRBV28 and TRBJ2-7; the D call may be TRBD1 or TRBD2 (7 bases each). CDR1 is MDHEN, CDR2 SYDVKM, per germline. This CDR3 contains 13 residues. V was shortened by 10 bases and J by 5 bases, with 18 bases between the two germline ends. As DNA, the CDR3 is TGTGCCACCAGGGGGGGCGTTGGCCACGAGCAGTACTTC. Protein: CATRGGVGHEQYF. The full variable domain, with the rest looked up from reference TRBV28 and TRBJ2-7, is DVKVTQSSRYLVKRTGEKVFLECVQDMDHENMFWYRQDPGLGLRLIYFSYDVKMKEKGDIPEGYSVSREKKERFSLILESASTNQTSMYLCATRGGVGHEQYFGPGTRLTVT.

The chain recombines TRBV6-6 with TRBJ2-7, with D possibly being TRBD2 (5 bases). CDR1 is MNHNY and CDR2 is SVGAGI in the germline V gene (reference sequence). Between the trimmed V and J ends, which lost 7 bases and 3 bases, there was a span of 16 bases. The CDR3 is made up of 14 amino acids. CDR3 amino acids: CASIPDSESYEQYF. Here the CDR3 DNA reads TGTGCCAGCATCCCAGATAGCGAGAGCTACGAGCAGTACTTC.

The rearrangement links TRBV18 to TRBJ2-2, with 8 bases identical to TRBD2. The CDR3 consists of 17 residues. J was trimmed by 2 bases and V by 3 bases; bases with no gene match: 8. Germline-derived CDR1 and CDR2 are KGHSH and LQKENI. CDR3 DNA sequence: TGTGCCAGCTCACCCTTACGTAGCGGGGCCAACACCGGGGAGCTGTTTTTT. Amino acids: CASSPLRSGANTGELFF.

The chain employs TRBV5-4 and TRBJ2-1, with D tentatively TRBD2 (6 bases). Germline CDR1 is SGHNT and CDR2 is YYREEE (reference sequence). There are 13 residues in the CDR3. Deletions cut 4 bases from V and 12 bases from J, with 17 bases between. CDR3 DNA sequence: TGTGCCAGCAGCGAAGGGCTAGCGCCCTGGCAGTTCTTC. It translates to CASSEGLAPWQFF.

The V gene is TRBV11-2, the J gene TRBJ2-1; 13 nucleotides align to TRBD2. Germline CDR1 SGHAT, CDR2 FQNNGV. V gave up 5 bases and J gave up 8 bases; unmatched junction bases: 6. CDR3 size: 15 residues. The CDR3 spells CASSRWTSGSDEQFF. Here the CDR3 DNA reads TGTGCCAGCAGCAGATGGACTAGCGGGAGCGATGAGCAGTTCTTC.

This clone was recorded a few times. This chain connects TRBV5-5 to TRBJ1-2; 7 nucleotides line up with TRBD1. CDR1 and CDR2 from the germline V gene are SGHKS and YYEKEE (reference sequence). The length of the CDR3 is 13 residues. With 4 bases clipped from V and 2 bases from J, the junction kept 2 bases outside the gene matches. CDR3 nucleotide sequence: TGTGCCAGCAGCCTGGGACAGAACTATGGCTACACCTTC. Amino acid sequence: CASSLGQNYGYTF. Complete variable domain (other parts from reference TRBV5-5 and TRBJ1-2): DAGVTQSPTHLIKTRGQQVTLRCSPISGHKSVSWYQQVLGQGPQFIFQYYEKEERGRGNFPDRFSARQFPNYSSELNVNALLLGDSALYLCASSLGQNYGYTFGSGTRLTVV.

V is TRBV7-2 and J is TRBJ2-1, with no clear D. The CDR3 runs 15 residues. The germline V gene has CDR1 SGHTA and CDR2 FQGNSA. Trimming shortened V by 1 base and J by 5 bases, and 12 bases separated the two germline ends. The CDR3 sequence: CASSLVWGADNEQFF. The DNA of the CDR3 is TGTGCCAGCAGCTTAGTTTGGGGTGCGGACAATGAGCAGTTCTTC.

This sequence joins TRBV6-5 and TRBJ1-2; the D gene is possibly TRBD1 (5 bases). CDR1 and CDR2 from the germline V gene are MNHEY and SVGAGI. Trimming took 2 bases from V and 7 from J, leaving 11 bases between them. The CDR3 runs to 13 residues. Written as DNA, the CDR3 is TGTGCCAGCAGTTACGGGGCAGGGTCTGGCTACACCTTC. Translated, it gives CASSYGAGSGYTF.

V is TRBV2 and J is TRBJ1-5; weak D call: TRBD1 (6 bases). The length of the CDR3 is 14 residues. V was pared by 6 bases and J by 3 bases, with 12 bases between. Germline values: CDR1 SNHLY, CDR2 FYNNEI. The CDR3: CASSETGLNQPQHF. In DNA form, the CDR3 reads TGTGCCAGCAGCGAAACAGGGCTCAATCAGCCCCAGCATTTT. The full variable domain, its missing parts supplied by reference TRBV2 and TRBJ1-5, is EPEVTQTPSHQVTQMGQEVILRCVPISNHLYFYWYRQILGQKVEFLVSFYNNEISEKSEIFDDQFSVERPDGSNFTLKIRSTKLEDSAMYFCASSETGLNQPQHFGDGTRLSIL.

V gene TRBV4-1 combines with J gene TRBJ2-4, with D perhaps matching TRBD1 or TRBD2 (5 bases each). Trimming took off 4 bases at V and 3 bases at J, with 10 bases between the two ends. This CDR3 has 14 residues. Germline V gives CDR1 MGHRA, CDR2 YSYEKL. The CDR3 here is CASSPIGGKNIQYF. The CDR3 DNA sequence: TGCGCCAGCAGCCCTATTGGGGGCAAAAACATTCAGTACTTC.

The V gene is TRBV2, the J gene TRBJ2-7, with 9 bases lining up with TRBD1. Germline CDR1 and CDR2: SNHLY and FYNNEI. This CDR3 has 15 amino acids. V gave up 3 bases and J gave up 3 bases; unmatched junction bases: 6. The CDR3 region is CASSDRDRVDYEQYF. In nucleotides, the CDR3 is TGTGCCAGCAGTGACCGGGACAGGGTGGACTACGAGCAGTACTTC.

The chain recombines TRBV5-1 with TRBJ2-7; weak D call: TRBD2 (6 bases). Germline values: CDR1 SGHRS, CDR2 YFSETQ. CDR3 length equals 12 residues. The V end was cut by 4 bases, the J end by 3 bases, with 8 bases between. The CDR3 reads CASSRGDYEQYF. CDR3 in DNA: TGCGCCAGCAGCCGCGGGGACTACGAGCAGTACTTC.

The genes are TRBV10-1 and TRBJ2-5; TRBD2 matches 14 bases. With 5 bases clipped from V and 2 bases from J, the junction kept 7 bases outside the gene matches. The CDR3 consists of 17 residues. CDR1 WNHNN and CDR2 SYGVQD come from the germline V gene (reference sequence). The chain's CDR3 is CASSRLAGGERQETQYF. The DNA for the CDR3 is TGCGCCAGCAGTCGACTAGCGGGAGGGGAACGGCAAGAGACCCAGTACTTC.

V usage is TRBV5-4 and J usage is TRBJ2-7; tentatively, D is TRBD2 (6 bases). V shed 7 bases and J shed 5 bases, with 13 bases lying between them. The germline V gene has CDR1 SGHNT and CDR2 YYREEE (reference sequence). There are 12 residues in the CDR3. This CDR3 is CASARSGDEQYF. As DNA, the CDR3 is TGTGCCAGCGCCCGCTCGGGAGACGAGCAGTACTTC.

The CDR3 loop reads CAAIPSTGTAYTDTQYF. CDR3 in DNA: TGTGCCGCGATCCCCTCAACCGGGACTGCTTACACAGATACGCAGTATTTT. The V and J genes are TRBV10-3 and TRBJ2-3; D possibly corresponds to TRBD2 (6 bases). Germline V gene data show CDR1 as ENHRY and CDR2 as SYGVKD. Between the trimmed V and J ends, which lost 11 bases and 2 bases, there was a span of 26 bases. The CDR3 runs 17 residues.

This chain joins TRBV19 and TRBJ2-6, with a weak D call TRBD1 (5 bases). The CDR3 length is 19 residues. Germline V gene data show CDR1 as LNHDA and CDR2 as SQIVND (reference sequence). V shed 2 bases and J shed 0 bases, with 17 bases lying between them. In DNA form, the CDR3 reads TGTGCCAGTAGTATACAAACGGCAGGGTTAGTCTCTGGGGCCAACGTCCTGACTTTC. Protein: CASSIQTAGLVSGANVLTF. Combining the CDR3 with reference TRBV19 and TRBJ2-6 gives the whole variable domain DGGITQSPKYLFRKEGQNVTLSCEQNLNHDAMYWYRQDPGQGLRLIYYSQIVNDFQKGDIAEGYSVSREKKESFPLTVTSAQKNPTAFYLCASSIQTAGLVSGANVLTFGAGSRLTVL.

Only one count was recorded for this clone. The J gene is TRBJ2-1, the V gene TRBV25-1; 8 bases match TRBD1. The CDR3 is 15 residues long. In germline, CDR1 is MGHDK, CDR2 SYGVNS. J was trimmed by 7 bases and V by 6 bases; bases with no gene match: 11. This chain's CDR3 is CASSSPRQGSNEQFF. Here the CDR3 DNA reads TGTGCCAGCAGCTCTCCAAGACAGGGGAGTAATGAGCAGTTCTTC. The whole variable domain, remainder taken from reference TRBV25-1 and TRBJ2-1, is EADIYQTPRYLVIGTGKKITLECSQTMGHDKMYWYQQDPGMELHLIHYSYGVNSTEKGDLSSESTVSRIRTEHFPLTLESARPSHTSQYLCASSSPRQGSNEQFFGPGTRLTVL.

The rearrangement links TRBV6-1 to TRBJ1-5; D gene uncertain. This CDR3 has 16 residues. V lost 1 base to trimming and J lost 9 bases, with 19 bases between them. Germline V gene sequence: CDR1 MNHNS, CDR2 SASEGT. The CDR3 here is CASSEDVGALDGPQHF. Written as DNA, the CDR3 is TGTGCCAGCAGTGAAGACGTGGGAGCCCTGGACGGGCCCCAGCATTTT.

This clone was counted a single time. V and J are TRBV6-6 and TRBJ2-7, with 9 positions matching TRBD1. After removal of 4 bases from V and 3 bases from J, the junction contained 4 bases not matched to a gene. Germline V gives CDR1 MNHNY, CDR2 SVGAGI (reference sequence). This CDR3 spans 14 amino acids. CDR3 protein: CASSLGTGNYEQYF. In DNA, the CDR3 is TGTGCCAGCAGTTTAGGGACAGGGAACTACGAGCAGTACTTC.

The chain couples TRBV7-9 to TRBJ2-5; tentatively, D is TRBD1 (6 bases). Deletions cut 3 bases from V and 3 bases from J, with 8 bases between. Looked up from germline, CDR1 is SEHNR and CDR2 is FQNEAQ (reference sequence). This CDR3 is built from 13 residues. DNA for the CDR3: TGTGCCAGCAGCTTTGGACAGAAAGAGACCCAGTACTTC. As protein: CASSFGQKETQYF.

V and J are TRBV7-2 and TRBJ2-5; TRBD2 matches at 12 bases. J lost 5 bases, V lost 4 bases, and 11 bases had no gene match. Germline CDR1 and CDR2: SGHTA and FQGNSA. The CDR3 spans 17 residues. CDR3 sequence: CASSSLRTSGNLETQYF. The CDR3 coding sequence is TGTGCCAGCAGCTCCCTTAGGACTAGCGGGAATTTGGAGACCCAGTACTTC.

With regard to this clone: The sample contains more than one DNA sequence encoding this CDR3. This chain links TRBV30 with TRBJ1-3; D ambiguous. CDR3 length: 12 amino acids. The germline V gene has CDR1 GTSNPN and CDR2 SVGIG (reference sequence). Trimming took off 0 bases at V and 3 bases at J, with 3 bases between the two ends. The CDR3 reads CAWSVRGNTIYF. CDR3 in DNA: TGTGCCTGGAGTGTACGTGGAAACACCATATATTTT.

Notes on this clone: The same CDR3 also results from other DNA sequences found in this sample. The V call is TRBV5-6, the J call TRBJ1-2; unclear D gene. This CDR3 has 15 amino acids. The germline CDR1 and CDR2 sequences are SGHDT and YYEEEE. Trimming removed 1 base from V and 2 bases from J, with 12 bases in between. CDR3 amino acids: CASSLRPGQNYGYTF. For the CDR3, the DNA is TGTGCCAGCAGCTTGCGTCCGGGCCAGAACTATGGCTACACCTTC.

The chain joins TRBV5-1 to TRBJ1-4; D is unresolved. V lost 0 bases and J 0 bases, leaving 3 bases between the germline ends. The CDR3 covers 14 residues. Germline V gene data show CDR1 as SGHRS and CDR2 as YFSETQ. The CDR3 protein is CASSLEPTNEKLFF. The CDR3 DNA follows: TGCGCCAGCAGCTTGGAGCCAACTAATGAAAAACTGTTTTTT.

The rearrangement joins TRBV10-3 to TRBJ2-3, with a tentative D call TRBD2 (5 bases). V lost 2 bases to trimming and J lost 9 bases, with 12 bases between them. The CDR3 sequence is 13 residues long. Per germline, CDR1 ENHRY and CDR2 SYGVKD. The CDR3 DNA is TGTGCCATCAGTGAGCTTGAGAGGAGGACGCAGTATTTT. Translated, it gives CAISELERRTQYF.